This TCR beta chain stems from a study of technical replicates of blood from several donors. The protocol was immunoSEQ multiplex PCR, while the TCRdb copy is restricted to in-frame clones and leaves out a portion. The sample has 75,000 to 95,000 clones; around 90% are singletons. V was pared by 4 bases and J by 15 bases, with 19 bases between. Germline V CDR1 and CDR2: SGHTA, FQGNSA. The CDR3 is 13 amino acids. Sequencing was done on a sample of T cells isolated from PBMCs. The source is a human donor in good health. This chain links TRBV7-2 with TRBJ1-5; D is perhaps TRBD1 (5 bases). The CDR3 DNA reads TGTGCCAGCAGCTCAGGGCAGGGCGAGGCTGGGCATTTT. It specifies CASSSGQGEAGHF.